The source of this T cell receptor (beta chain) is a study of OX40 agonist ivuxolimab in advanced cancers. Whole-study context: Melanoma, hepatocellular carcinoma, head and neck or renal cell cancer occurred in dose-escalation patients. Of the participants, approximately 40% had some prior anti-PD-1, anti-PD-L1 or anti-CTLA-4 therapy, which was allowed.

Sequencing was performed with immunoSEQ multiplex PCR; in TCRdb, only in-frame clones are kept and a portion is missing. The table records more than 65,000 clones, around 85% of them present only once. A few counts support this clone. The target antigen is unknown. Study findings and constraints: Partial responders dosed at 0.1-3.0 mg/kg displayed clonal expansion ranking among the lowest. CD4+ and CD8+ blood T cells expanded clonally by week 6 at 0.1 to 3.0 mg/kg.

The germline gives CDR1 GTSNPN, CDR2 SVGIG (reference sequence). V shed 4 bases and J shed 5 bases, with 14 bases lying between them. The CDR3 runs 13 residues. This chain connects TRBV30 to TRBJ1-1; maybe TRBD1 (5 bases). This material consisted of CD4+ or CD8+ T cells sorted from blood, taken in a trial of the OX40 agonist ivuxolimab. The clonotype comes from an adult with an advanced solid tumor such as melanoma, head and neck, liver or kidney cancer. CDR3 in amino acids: CAWKAGGWTEAFF. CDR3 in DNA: TGTGCCTGGAAGGCGGGGGGTTGGACTGAAGCTTTCTTT.